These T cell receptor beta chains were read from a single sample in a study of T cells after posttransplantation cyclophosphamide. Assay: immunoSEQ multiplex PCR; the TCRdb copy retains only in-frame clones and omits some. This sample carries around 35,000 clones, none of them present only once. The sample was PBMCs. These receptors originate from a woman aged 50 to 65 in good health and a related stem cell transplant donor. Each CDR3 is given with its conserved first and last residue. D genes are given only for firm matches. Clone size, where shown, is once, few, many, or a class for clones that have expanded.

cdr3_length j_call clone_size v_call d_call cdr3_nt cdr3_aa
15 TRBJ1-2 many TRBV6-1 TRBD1 TGTGCCAGCAGTGAAGCGGGACAGTCGATCTATGGCTACACCTTC CASSEAGQSIYGYTF
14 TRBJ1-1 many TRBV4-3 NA TGCGCCAGCAGCCAAGACCACATTAACACTGAAGCTTTCTTT CASSQDHINTEAFF
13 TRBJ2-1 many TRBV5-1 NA TGCGCCAGCAGCTCGACTAATTACAATGAGCAGTTCTTC CASSSTNYNEQFF
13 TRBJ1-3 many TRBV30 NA TGTGCCTGGAGTAAACAGTCTGGAAACACCATATATTTT CAWSKQSGNTIYF
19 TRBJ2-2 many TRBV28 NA TGTGCCAGCAGTTTATGGGGGTCCGGGGGGCAGCAATGGACCGGGGAGCTGTTTTTT CASSLWGSGGQQWTGELFF
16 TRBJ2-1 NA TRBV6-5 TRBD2 TGTGCCAGCAGTTCCGGGACTAGCGGGAGGTGGAATGAGCAGTTCTTC CASSSGTSGRWNEQFF
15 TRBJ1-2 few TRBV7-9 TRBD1 TGTGCCAGCAGCTCATCCAGGACAGGGGGCAATGGCTACACCTTC CASSSSRTGGNGYTF
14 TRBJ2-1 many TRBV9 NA TGTGCCAGCAGCGTAGCGACTACGAACAATGAGCAGTTCTTC CASSVATTNNEQFF
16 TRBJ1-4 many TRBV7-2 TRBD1 TGTGCCAGCAGCTTAGGCCGGGACAGGTTTAATGAAAAACTGTTTTTT CASSLGRDRFNEKLFF
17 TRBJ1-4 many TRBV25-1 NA TGTGCCAGCAGTGAAGGGAGGCAAAAGGGGGCTAATGAAAAACTGTTTTTT CASSEGRQKGANEKLFF
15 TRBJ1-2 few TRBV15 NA TGTGCCACCAGCAGAGTAACCTTAGGAGGGTCTGGCTACACCTTC CATSRVTLGGSGYTF
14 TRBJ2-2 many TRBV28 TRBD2 TGTGCCAGCGATCCGGGACTAGCCACCGGGGAGCTGTTTTTT CASDPGLATGELFF
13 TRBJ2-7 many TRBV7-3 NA TGTGCCAGCAGTCCCATACAGGGAATTGAGCAGTACTTC CASSPIQGIEQYF
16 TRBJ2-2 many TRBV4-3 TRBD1 TGCGCCAGCAGCCGAGACAGGGGGCACAACACCGGGGAGCTGTTTTTT CASSRDRGHNTGELFF
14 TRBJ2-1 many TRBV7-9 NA TGTGCCAGCAGCTCAGACAGGCCGACGGATGAGCAGTTCTTC CASSSDRPTDEQFF
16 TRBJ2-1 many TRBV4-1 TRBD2 TGCGCCAGCAGCATCCGCCTTACTAGCGGGAACAATGAGCAGTTCTTC CASSIRLTSGNNEQFF
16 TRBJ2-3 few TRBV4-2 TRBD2 TGTGCCAGCAGCCAAGATCCTAGCGGGAGTGTAGATACGCAGTATTTT CASSQDPSGSVDTQYF
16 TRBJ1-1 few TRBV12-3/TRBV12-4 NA TGTGCCAGCAGACCTACTGCTCCCCTTATGAACACTGAAGCTTTCTTT CASRPTAPLMNTEAFF